A selection of T cell receptor beta chains follows, all from one sample in a study of T cell responses to AZD1222 COVID-19 vaccine. Generated by immunoSEQ multiplex PCR, the TCRdb table keeps only in-frame clones and is missing some. The repertoire holds approximately 67,000 clones, with 86% as singletons. Sample: peripheral blood, taken on day 0 of AZD1222 vaccination. Every receptor here comes from an adult in good health. Each CDR3 is given with its conserved first and last residue. Each record gives: CDR3 length, clone size, V gene, J gene, CDR3 protein. The size field is filled for only some rows; it gives once, few, many or a size class.

CDR3 length: 16
clone size: NA
V gene: TRBV7-2
J gene: TRBJ1-3
CDR3 protein: CASSLTGQGAGNTIYF

CDR3 length: 13
clone size: NA
V gene: TRBV30
J gene: TRBJ2-2
CDR3 protein: CAWSVGGTGELFF

CDR3 length: 15
clone size: NA
V gene: TRBV6-2/TRBV6-3
J gene: TRBJ2-1
CDR3 protein: CASSYGRGAYNEQFF

CDR3 length: 11
clone size: few
V gene: TRBV28
J gene: TRBJ1-2
CDR3 protein: CASSSLYGYTF

CDR3 length: 11
clone size: few
V gene: TRBV7-2
J gene: TRBJ2-5
CDR3 protein: CASSQGETQYF

CDR3 length: 15
clone size: NA
V gene: TRBV18
J gene: TRBJ1-5
CDR3 protein: CASSPLPIQNQPQHF

CDR3 length: 17
clone size: NA
V gene: TRBV28
J gene: TRBJ2-5
CDR3 protein: CASSYTPDRGLQETQYF

CDR3 length: 13
clone size: NA
V gene: TRBV5-5
J gene: TRBJ2-5
CDR3 protein: CASSPTGRETQYF

CDR3 length: 15
clone size: NA
V gene: TRBV11-2
J gene: TRBJ2-7
CDR3 protein: CASSPSGGSFYEQYF

CDR3 length: 13
clone size: few
V gene: TRBV10-3
J gene: TRBJ1-3
CDR3 protein: CAISGTSGNTIYF

CDR3 length: 13
clone size: NA
V gene: TRBV7-3
J gene: TRBJ2-7
CDR3 protein: CASSLQGLDEQYF

CDR3 length: 15
clone size: NA
V gene: TRBV9
J gene: TRBJ2-1
CDR3 protein: CASSLRTGGNNEQFF

CDR3 length: 15
clone size: NA
V gene: TRBV7-2
J gene: TRBJ2-7
CDR3 protein: CASSFPGKTGYEQYF

CDR3 length: 14
clone size: NA
V gene: TRBV7-9
J gene: TRBJ1-1
CDR3 protein: CASSTRGMNTEAFF

CDR3 length: 14
clone size: NA
V gene: TRBV28
J gene: TRBJ2-7
CDR3 protein: CASRPGRFSYEQYF

CDR3 length: 13
clone size: NA
V gene: TRBV19
J gene: TRBJ2-5
CDR3 protein: CASSIGDLETQYF

CDR3 length: 16
clone size: NA
V gene: TRBV28
J gene: TRBJ1-1
CDR3 protein: CASSLLAVTGITEAFF